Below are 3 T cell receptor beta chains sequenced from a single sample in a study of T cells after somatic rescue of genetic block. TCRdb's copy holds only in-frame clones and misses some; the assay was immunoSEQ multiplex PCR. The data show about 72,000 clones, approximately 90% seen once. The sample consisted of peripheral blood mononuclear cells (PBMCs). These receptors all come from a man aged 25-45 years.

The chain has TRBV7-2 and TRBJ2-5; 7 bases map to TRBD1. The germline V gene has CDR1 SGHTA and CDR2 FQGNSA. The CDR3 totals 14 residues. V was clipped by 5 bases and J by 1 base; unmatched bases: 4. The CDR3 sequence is CASSPGDSQETQYF. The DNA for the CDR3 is TGTGCCAGCAGCCCAGGGGACAGCCAAGAGACCCAGTACTTC.

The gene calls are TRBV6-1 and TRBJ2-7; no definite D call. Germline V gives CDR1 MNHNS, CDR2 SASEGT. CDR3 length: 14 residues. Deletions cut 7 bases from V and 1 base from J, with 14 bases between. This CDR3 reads CASKSTPGSYEQYF. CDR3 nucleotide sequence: TGTGCCAGCAAGTCGACACCGGGTTCCTACGAGCAGTACTTC.

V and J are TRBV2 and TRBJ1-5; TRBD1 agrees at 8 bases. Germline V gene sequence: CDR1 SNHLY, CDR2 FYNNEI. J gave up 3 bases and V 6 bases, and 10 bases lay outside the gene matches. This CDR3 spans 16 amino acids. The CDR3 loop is CASRERDRGNNQPQHF. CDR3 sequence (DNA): TGTGCCAGCAGGGAACGAGACAGGGGAAACAATCAGCCCCAGCATTTT. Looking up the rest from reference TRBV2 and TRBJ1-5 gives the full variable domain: EPEVTQTPSHQVTQMGQEVILRCVPISNHLYFYWYRQILGQKVEFLVSFYNNEISEKSEIFDDQFSVERPDGSNFTLKIRSTKLEDSAMYFCASRERDRGNNQPQHFGDGTRLSIL.